The present T cell receptor beta chain was sequenced within a study of cytomegalovirus exposure and HLA in healthy donors. For the study at large: A prior study identified some 100 million unique TCR beta sequences from roughly 170 million T cells. HLA-typed donors were the source of about 85 million unique TCRs held in an early data release.

From germline, CDR1 is SGHTS and CDR2 YDEGEE. Trimming removed 4 bases at V and 4 bases at J, with 15 bases between. The CDR3 is made up of 15 amino acids. For this clone: Antigen: not known.

Notes on the study in general: Later on, a genetic analysis was performed. It linked a missense variant in DCLRE1C with V- and J-gene trimming of TCR beta. The authors later found TCR association rates varying by HLA locus, with DRB1 most and HLA-C fewest.

Primers included in the PCR were 60 Vbeta and 13 Jbeta primers. The protocol was immunoSEQ multiplex PCR, while the TCRdb copy is restricted to in-frame clones and leaves out a portion. The sample has fewer than 150,000 clones; 80% are singletons. Sequenced sample: PBMCs. This chain joins TRBV5-8 and TRBJ1-5; D call uncertain. This TCR was sampled from a man aged 35-49 years in good health and CMV-seropositive. CDR3 loop: CASSRWTGKNQPQHF. CDR3 DNA sequence: TGTGCCAGCAGCCGATGGACGGGAAAGAATCAGCCCCAGCATTTT.